Listed here are 14 T cell receptor beta chains from one sample, sequenced in a study of cytomegalovirus exposure and HLA in healthy donors. Primers included in the PCR were 60 Vbeta and 13 Jbeta primers. Profiling relied on immunoSEQ multiplex PCR, and the TCRdb table lists in-frame clones only, not all of them. The repertoire consists of about 200,000 clones, with 82% occurring once and the leading ten covering 6.5%. Sequences were obtained from PBMCs. These receptors were taken from a woman aged 45-60 years in good health and CMV-seropositive.

Turning to this clone: Other nucleotide sequences in the sample specify the same CDR3. This chain uses TRBV7-2 with TRBJ2-3, with D uncertain. The CDR3 extends over 14 amino acids. Germline lookup yields CDR1 SGHTA and CDR2 FQGNSA. Trimming stripped 1 base from V and 0 bases from J, with 5 bases between. The chain's CDR3 is CASSLVTSTDTQYF. CDR3 DNA: TGTGCCAGCAGCTTAGTAACTAGCACAGATACGCAGTATTTT.

CDR3 loop: CASIAGGTSYEQYF. CDR3 nucleotide sequence: TGTGCCAGCATCGCCGGGGGGACATCCTACGAGCAGTACTTC. V gene TRBV28 combines with J gene TRBJ2-7; tentative D call: TRBD2 (7 bases). Trimming removed 7 bases from V and 1 base from J, with 14 bases in between. The CDR3 sequence is 14 residues long. Germline V CDR1 and CDR2: MDHEN, SYDVKM.

The chain joins TRBV4-1 to TRBJ2-3; 7 nucleotides agree with TRBD2. The CDR3 runs to 17 residues. The germline gives CDR1 MGHRA, CDR2 YSYEKL. V dropped 3 bases and J dropped 3; count of bases not matched to a gene: 12. The CDR3 region is CASSQGQSSGGTDTQYF. The CDR3, as DNA: TGCGCCAGCAGCCAGGGTCAGTCTTCGGGAGGTACAGATACGCAGTATTTT.

The chain couples TRBV5-8 to TRBJ2-3, with D possibly being TRBD1 (6 bases). V lost 4 bases to trimming and J lost 8 bases, with 8 bases between them. Germline values: CDR1 SGHTS, CDR2 YDEGEE. The CDR3 length is 11 residues. CDR3 DNA: TGTGCCAGCAGCCGAGGGGGTACGCAGTATTTT. Translating it yields CASSRGGTQYF.

The chain links TRBV5-1 to TRBJ1-6; the match to TRBD1 covers 9 bases. V shed 2 bases and J 7 bases; nucleotides not matched to a gene: 4. CDR3 length: 15 amino acids. Germline CDR1 SGHRS, CDR2 YFSETQ. CDR3 sequence (DNA): TGCGCCAGCAGCTTAGGGACAGGGCCGAATTCACCCCTCCACTTT. This encodes CASSLGTGPNSPLHF.

This chain joins TRBV6-5 and TRBJ1-2; 9 bases are shared with TRBD1. Trimming cost V 5 bases and J 4 bases; bases outside gene matches: 8. The germline CDR1 and CDR2 sequences are MNHEY and SVGAGI. The CDR3 extends over 15 amino acids. The CDR3 DNA reads as TGTGCCAGCAGTCCTACCGGGACAGGGCCCTATGGCTACACCTTC. Protein sequence: CASSPTGTGPYGYTF.

The chain recombines TRBV16 with TRBJ1-1; 9 bases fit TRBD1. V gave up 6 bases and J gave up 3 bases; unmatched junction bases: 5. The length of the CDR3 is 14 residues. The germline V gene encodes CDR1 KGHSY and CDR2 FQNENV. CDR3 in DNA: TGTGCCAGCAGTCGGACAGGGGAAGACACTGAAGCTTTCTTT. Translation: CASSRTGEDTEAFF.

The gene calls are TRBV6-6 and TRBJ1-4; TRBD1 matches 8 bases. The germline CDR1 and CDR2 sequences are MNHNY and SVGAGI (reference sequence). The CDR3 is 15 amino acids. Trimming removed 5 bases from V and 5 bases from J; junction bases left unmatched: 7. CDR3 coding DNA: TGTGCCAGCAGTAATCAGGGACAGGAAAATGAAAAACTGTTTTTT. Translated: CASSNQGQENEKLFF.

In nucleotides, the CDR3 is TGTGCCAGCAGTACCGGGACAGGGGGCATCTATGGCTACACCTTC. It is translated as CASSTGTGGIYGYTF. The V call is TRBV28, the J call TRBJ1-2; 12 bases align to TRBD1. Germline lookup yields CDR1 MDHEN and CDR2 SYDVKM. The CDR3 loop spans 15 amino acids. The junction had 5 bases not matched to a gene; V was cut back by 5 bases and J by 4 bases.

V is TRBV6-5 and J is TRBJ1-1; no clear D gene. V was trimmed by 6 bases and J by 2 bases, leaving 13 bases between them. The CDR3 totals 14 residues. Germline-derived CDR1 and CDR2 are MNHEY and SVGAGI. CDR3: CASSRDQVNTEAFF. CDR3 nucleotides: TGTGCCAGCAGCCGAGACCAGGTTAACACTGAAGCTTTCTTT.

In this sample, this clone turned up a few times. The genes are TRBV23-1 and TRBJ2-3, with a weak D call TRBD2 (6 bases). TRBV23-1 is noted as an ORF with a role that remains uncertain. The CDR3 length is 16 residues. V gave up 2 bases and J gave up 2 bases, with 14 bases separating them. In DNA, the CDR3 is TGCGCCAGCAGTCAAGAAGATAGCGGACCCACAGATACGCAGTATTTT. Translation: CASSQEDSGPTDTQYF.

The chain recombines TRBV21-1 with TRBJ1-1; TRBD1, the table's D call, lacks a check against the DNA. TRBV21-1 is recorded as a pseudogene. The CDR3 has 15 residues. The CDR3 sequence: CASSHWTGPNTEAFF. CDR3 in DNA: TGTGCCAGCAGCCACTGGACAGGGCCGAACACTGAAGCTTTCTTT.

V usage is TRBV18 and J usage is TRBJ2-2; D not resolved. The CDR3 totals 13 residues. CDR1 KGHSH and CDR2 LQKENI come from the germline V gene. V was clipped by 1 base and J by 5 bases, with 5 bases between them. The CDR3 bases are TGTGCCAGCTCACCACTAGAAACCGGGGAGCTGTTTTTT. Protein: CASSPLETGELFF.

The chain couples TRBV9 to TRBJ1-1; D is perhaps TRBD1 (6 bases). Trimming took off 1 base at V and 4 bases at J, with 14 bases between the two ends. The CDR3 is made up of 15 amino acids. CDR1 is SGDLS, CDR2 YYNGEE, per germline. The CDR3 loop reads CASSVSGHASTEAFF. CDR3 in DNA: TGTGCCAGCAGCGTATCGGGACATGCGAGCACTGAAGCTTTCTTT.